The rows below give T cell receptor beta chains drawn from one sample of a study of blood T cell repertoires in COVID-19. The data were produced by immunoSEQ multiplex PCR, yet TCRdb's version contains in-frame clones alone and is incomplete. The table lists 200,000 to 250,000 clones, around 88% of them singletons. Sequenced sample: peripheral blood. The receptors were gathered from a man of 80 years or more with acute or convalescent COVID-19. Each CDR3 is given with its conserved first and last residue. The D gene is left open where the match is weak. A row's size may be missing; if present it is once, few, many or a size class.

d_call j_call v_call clone_size cdr3_aa cdr3_nt
- TRBJ1-2 TRBV7-9 - CASSLLQNYGYTF TGTGCCAGCAGCTTATTGCAGAACTATGGCTACACCTTC
TRBD1 TRBJ1-4 TRBV6-5 - CASIPGTGELKLFF TGTGCCAGCATTCCCGGGACAGGGGAGTTGAAACTGTTTTTT
- TRBJ1-2 TRBV5-5 - CASSFVPEANYGYTF TGTGCCAGCAGCTTCGTGCCTGAGGCTAACTATGGCTACACCTTC
TRBD1 TRBJ1-2 TRBV5-4 - CASSLASSGGGYTF TGTGCCAGCAGCTTGGCGTCGTCAGGGGGAGGCTACACCTTC
TRBD2 TRBJ2-1 TRBV6-5 - CASSYGSGRAYNEQFF TGTGCCAGCAGTTACGGGTCCGGGAGGGCCTACAATGAGCAGTTCTTC
TRBD1 TRBJ1-2 TRBV27 - CASSPGQGAGYTF TGTGCCAGCAGCCCGGGACAGGGGGCTGGCTACACCTTC
- TRBJ1-1 TRBV5-4 - CASSPRRVGGYTEAFF TGTGCCAGCAGCCCCCGGAGGGTCGGGGGGTACACTGAAGCTTTCTTT
TRBD1 TRBJ1-3 TRBV11-2 - CASSFTAGGSTGNTIYF TGTGCCAGCAGCTTTACCGCAGGGGGATCTACTGGAAACACCATATATTTT
- TRBJ1-6 TRBV19 - CASSISQEDSPLHF TGTGCCAGTAGTATATCGCAGGAGGATTCACCCCTCCACTTT
- TRBJ1-2 TRBV3-1/TRBV3-2 - CASSQALKGVSNYGYTF TGTGCCAGCAGCCAAGCCTTGAAAGGGGTGTCCAACTATGGCTACACCTTC
- TRBJ2-7 TRBV6-2/TRBV6-3 - CASSPPIHEQYF TGTGCCAGCAGCCCCCCAATCCACGAGCAGTACTTC
- TRBJ1-2 TRBV6-5 - CASSYGGYGYTF TGTGCCAGCAGTTACGGGGGCTACGGCTACACCTTC
- TRBJ2-3 TRBV19 - CASTGRNTDTQYF TGTGCCAGTACGGGTAGAAACACAGATACGCAGTATTTT
- TRBJ1-1 TRBV7-9 - CASRFGTSLLNTEAFF TGTGCCAGCAGATTTGGGACTTCGCTGTTGAACACTGAAGCTTTCTTT
- TRBJ1-5 TRBV6-2/TRBV6-3 - CASSRTGQVGQPQHF TGTGCCAGCAGTCGAACAGGGCAGGTCGGTCAGCCCCAGCATTTT
TRBD1 TRBJ1-2 TRBV5-8 - CASSLSGGYGYTF TGTGCCAGCAGCTTGTCAGGGGGCTATGGCTACACCTTC
TRBD2 TRBJ2-7 TRBV13 once CASSLSLAVSSYEQYF TGTGCCAGCAGCTTATCTCTAGCGGTTAGCTCCTACGAGCAGTACTTC
- TRBJ2-7 TRBV7-2 once CASSTSGMVGEQYF TGTGCCAGCAGCACATCCGGGATGGTGGGCGAGCAGTACTTC
- TRBJ2-7 TRBV29-1 - CSVGEQVEQYF TGCAGCGTTGGTGAACAGGTGGAGCAGTACTTC
TRBD2 TRBJ2-7 TRBV11-2 - CASSYSGGPSYEQYF TGTGCCAGCAGCTATAGCGGGGGACCCTCCTACGAGCAGTACTTC
TRBD1 TRBJ2-2 TRBV5-6 - CASSLGTGGTGELFF TGTGCCAGCAGCTTGGGAACAGGGGGCACCGGGGAGCTGTTTTTT
TRBD1 TRBJ2-7 TRBV19 few CASSTRDRVHEQYF TGTGCCAGTAGTACCCGGGACAGGGTACACGAGCAGTACTTC
TRBD1 TRBJ1-4 TRBV7-9 - CASSFNQGVTNEKLFF TGTGCCAGCAGCTTCAACCAGGGGGTGACTAATGAAAAACTGTTTTTT
TRBD1 TRBJ2-7 TRBV7-2 - CASSPTGTGIFSYEQYF TGTGCCAGCAGCCCTACCGGGACAGGGATTTTTTCCTACGAGCAGTACTTC
- TRBJ1-4 TRBV5-4 - CASSILTVATNEKLFF TGTGCCAGCAGCATACTGACAGTTGCAACTAATGAAAAACTGTTTTTT
TRBD2 TRBJ2-5 TRBV11-2 once CASSLIPGGETQYF TGTGCCAGCAGCTTAATACCGGGAGGAGAGACCCAGTACTTC
TRBD1 TRBJ1-1 TRBV5-4 - CASSMTGRNAEAFF TGTGCCAGCAGCATGACAGGGCGGAATGCTGAAGCTTTCTTT
- TRBJ1-2 TRBV7-9 - CASSPTGTHGYTF TGTGCCAGCAGCCCTACCGGGACTCATGGCTACACCTTC
- TRBJ1-4 TRBV9 - CASSGGGFNEKLFF TGTGCCAGCAGCGGTGGGGGGTTTAATGAAAAACTGTTTTTT
TRBD1 TRBJ2-2 TRBV5-4 - CASSLRPAGGTGELFF TGTGCCAGCAGCTTGCGGCCGGCAGGGGGCACCGGGGAGCTGTTTTTT
- TRBJ1-2 TRBV29-1 - CSVDVIGGYTF TGCAGCGTTGACGTTATCGGGGGCTACACCTTC
- TRBJ1-2 TRBV6-5 few CASSYSGQFNYGYTF TGTGCCAGCAGTTACTCCGGACAGTTTAACTATGGCTACACCTTC
- TRBJ2-4 TRBV19 - CASSIGAPGVTSQNIQYF TGTGCCAGTAGTATAGGGGCACCAGGGGTCACATCTCAAAACATTCAGTACTTC
- TRBJ1-6 TRBV7-8 - CASSLESGQNNSPLHF TGTGCCAGCAGCTTAGAGAGCGGTCAGAATAATTCACCCCTCCACTTT
TRBD2 TRBJ2-2 TRBV9 - CASSATSGRDTGELFF TGTGCCAGCAGCGCCACTAGCGGGAGGGACACCGGGGAGCTGTTTTTT
TRBD2 TRBJ2-1 TRBV6-2/TRBV6-3 - CASSRVPLAGGRSSYNEQFF TGTGCCAGCAGCCGTGTCCCACTAGCGGGGGGCCGGAGCTCCTACAATGAGCAGTTCTTC
TRBD1 TRBJ1-5 TRBV19 - CASTGTGQGKQPQHF TGTGCCAGTACAGGGACGGGACAGGGAAAACAGCCCCAGCATTTT
- TRBJ2-1 TRBV10-3 - CAISESIRDGANEQFF TGTGCCATCAGTGAGTCGATCCGCGATGGGGCCAATGAGCAGTTCTTC
- TRBJ1-5 TRBV27 - CASSLTASLYSNQPQHF TGTGCCAGCAGTTTAACGGCTAGCCTATATAGCAATCAGCCCCAGCATTTT
- TRBJ2-1 TRBV13 - CASSSYVGVNEQFF TGTGCCAGCAGCTCCTATGTGGGAGTGAATGAGCAGTTCTTC
- TRBJ1-1 TRBV6-2/TRBV6-3 - CASSPPGGSTEAFF TGTGCCAGCAGCCCCCCGGGCGGGAGCACTGAAGCTTTCTTT
TRBD2 TRBJ2-3 TRBV7-2 once CASSVGLGVVGTDTQYF TGTGCCAGCAGCGTCGGACTAGGGGTGGTGGGCACAGATACGCAGTATTTT
- TRBJ1-3 TRBV7-9 - CASSSGESSGNTIYF TGTGCCAGCAGCTCAGGTGAAAGCTCTGGAAACACCATATATTTT
TRBD1 TRBJ2-7 TRBV25-1 - CASSDRTGKLYEQYF TGTGCCAGCAGTGACCGGACAGGGAAACTTTACGAGCAGTACTTC
TRBD1 TRBJ2-7 TRBV6-5 few CASSYSGQGREQYF TGTGCCAGCAGTTACTCGGGACAGGGCCGCGAGCAGTACTTC
TRBD1 TRBJ2-6 TRBV28 - CASSLGLIQGNLAGANVLTF TGTGCCAGCAGCCTAGGGCTAATACAGGGGAACTTAGCTGGGGCCAACGTCCTGACTTTC
- TRBJ2-1 TRBV6-1 - CASSEGWQAHEQFF TGTGCCAGCAGTGAAGGTTGGCAGGCCCATGAGCAGTTCTTC
TRBD2 TRBJ2-3 TRBV19 - CASSIRVREDRRLAQYF TGTGCCAGTAGTATCCGGGTGCGGGAGGATCGACGCCTCGCGCAGTATTTT
TRBD2 TRBJ2-5 TRBV29-1 - CSVETSGALRETQYF TGCAGCGTCGAGACTAGCGGGGCTCTCCGAGAGACCCAGTACTTC
- TRBJ1-2 TRBV19 - CASSPRTDFYGYTF TGTGCCAGTAGTCCCCGAACGGACTTTTATGGCTACACCTTC
TRBD1 TRBJ1-5 TRBV4-2 - CASSQDRSTGGLNQPQHF TGTGCCAGCAGCCAAGATAGATCGACAGGGGGACTTAATCAGCCCCAGCATTTT
- TRBJ1-1 TRBV28 - CASTQEGVWSTEAFF TGTGCCAGCACCCAAGAAGGGGTTTGGAGCACTGAAGCTTTCTTT
TRBD2 TRBJ2-5 TRBV5-4 few CASHLPAGGRETQYF TGTGCCAGCCATTTACCGGCGGGGGGGAGGGAGACCCAGTACTTC
- TRBJ1-2 TRBV7-2 - CASSLQGFYGYTF TGTGCCAGCAGCTTACAGGGATTCTATGGCTACACCTTC
- TRBJ1-1 TRBV7-9 - CASSLAMGEGTEAFF TGTGCCAGCAGCTTAGCTATGGGGGAGGGCACTGAAGCTTTCTTT
TRBD1 TRBJ2-2 TRBV18 - CASSQGQANTGELFF TGTGCCAGCTCCCAGGGACAGGCGAACACCGGGGAGCTGTTTTTT
TRBD1 TRBJ1-5 TRBV7-2 - CASSLNPGTGNQPQHF TGTGCCAGCAGTCTGAACCCCGGGACAGGGAATCAGCCCCAGCATTTT
TRBD1 TRBJ2-2 TRBV5-5 - CASQGQLDTGELFF TGTGCCAGTCAGGGACAGCTGGACACCGGGGAGCTGTTTTTT
- TRBJ1-1 TRBV15 once CATSGAGWMNTEAFF TGTGCCACCAGCGGGGCAGGGTGGATGAACACTGAAGCTTTCTTT
TRBD2 TRBJ2-3 TRBV7-2 - CASSLAGGWSTDTQYF TGTGCCAGCAGCTTAGCGGGAGGGTGGAGCACAGATACGCAGTATTTT